Listed below are T cell receptor beta chains from one sample, sequenced in a study of T cell responses to AZD1222 COVID-19 vaccine. The protocol was immunoSEQ multiplex PCR, while the TCRdb copy is restricted to in-frame clones and leaves out a portion. This table has about 86,000 clones, approximately 89% appearing once. This material consisted of peripheral blood, taken 28 days after the second AZD1222 dose. The receptors stem from an adult who received the AZD1222 COVID-19 vaccine. Each CDR3 is given with its conserved first and last residue. A D gene is named only where the DNA matches it firmly. Clone size is not always given. Where it is, it says once, few, many or a class for expanded clones.

cdr3_length: 14
clone_size: .
d_call: .
v_call: TRBV7-3
j_call: TRBJ2-7
cdr3_nt: TGTGCCAGCAGCTTAGGGGGCAAAGACTACGAGCAGTACTTC
cdr3_aa: CASSLGGKDYEQYF

cdr3_length: 17
clone_size: few
d_call: .
v_call: TRBV10-3
j_call: TRBJ1-1
cdr3_nt: TGTGCCATCAGCGACCCAGGGGCCGCCTCTGAGAACACTGAAGCTTTCTTT
cdr3_aa: CAISDPGAASENTEAFF

cdr3_length: 14
clone_size: .
d_call: TRBD2
v_call: TRBV4-3
j_call: TRBJ2-7
cdr3_nt: TGCGCCAGCAGCCAAGGGACTAGCGGGTACGAGCAGTACTTC
cdr3_aa: CASSQGTSGYEQYF

cdr3_length: 11
clone_size: .
d_call: TRBD1
v_call: TRBV10-3
j_call: TRBJ2-7
cdr3_nt: TGTGCCATAAGACAGGGAACCGAGCAGTACTTC
cdr3_aa: CAIRQGTEQYF

cdr3_length: 15
clone_size: .
d_call: .
v_call: TRBV4-1
j_call: TRBJ2-5
cdr3_nt: TGCGCCAGCAGCCAAGTTATCAGGCGAGGAGAGACCCAGTACTTC
cdr3_aa: CASSQVIRRGETQYF

cdr3_length: 16
clone_size: .
d_call: .
v_call: TRBV13
j_call: TRBJ2-3
cdr3_nt: TGTGCCAGCACCTTCAAGGTAACGAAAAGGTCAGATACGCAGTATTTT
cdr3_aa: CASTFKVTKRSDTQYF

cdr3_length: 13
clone_size: .
d_call: .
v_call: TRBV9
j_call: TRBJ2-3
cdr3_nt: TGTGCCAGCAGCGTAGGGGGTACAGATACGCAGTATTTT
cdr3_aa: CASSVGGTDTQYF

cdr3_length: 15
clone_size: .
d_call: TRBD1
v_call: TRBV19
j_call: TRBJ1-6
cdr3_nt: TGTGCCAGTAGACAGGGGAGCTCCTATAATTCACCCCTCCACTTT
cdr3_aa: CASRQGSSYNSPLHF

cdr3_length: 14
clone_size: .
d_call: .
v_call: TRBV7-2
j_call: TRBJ2-7
cdr3_nt: TGTGCCAGCGATAAGACCGGGGTAGTGTACGAGCAGTACTTC
cdr3_aa: CASDKTGVVYEQYF

cdr3_length: 16
clone_size: .
d_call: TRBD1
v_call: TRBV7-6
j_call: TRBJ1-3
cdr3_nt: TGTGCCAGCAGCTTGGGACAGGGACTCTCTGGAAACACCATATATTTT
cdr3_aa: CASSLGQGLSGNTIYF

cdr3_length: 17
clone_size: .
d_call: TRBD1
v_call: TRBV4-3
j_call: TRBJ2-7
cdr3_nt: TGCGCCAGCAGCCAAGATGCAGCAGACAGGGGAGGCCACGAGCAGTACTTC
cdr3_aa: CASSQDAADRGGHEQYF

cdr3_length: 12
clone_size: .
d_call: .
v_call: TRBV9
j_call: TRBJ2-3
cdr3_nt: TGTGCCAGCAGCGTAGGGGCCAATACGCAGTATTTT
cdr3_aa: CASSVGANTQYF

cdr3_length: 13
clone_size: .
d_call: .
v_call: TRBV25-1
j_call: TRBJ1-1
cdr3_nt: TGTGCCAGCAGTGAACGGAGTACCACTGAAGCTTTCTTT
cdr3_aa: CASSERSTTEAFF

cdr3_length: 16
clone_size: .
d_call: .
v_call: TRBV3-1/TRBV3-2
j_call: TRBJ2-3
cdr3_nt: TGTGCCAGCAGCCAAGCGGTTCGGGTCACCACAGATACGCAGTATTTT
cdr3_aa: CASSQAVRVTTDTQYF

cdr3_length: 13
clone_size: .
d_call: TRBD1
v_call: TRBV4-2
j_call: TRBJ1-1
cdr3_nt: TGTGCCAGCAGCCCACAGGGGGACCGTCAAGCTTTCTTT
cdr3_aa: CASSPQGDRQAFF

cdr3_length: 13
clone_size: .
d_call: TRBD1
v_call: TRBV5-4
j_call: TRBJ1-1
cdr3_nt: TGTGCCAGCAGCCCACAGGGGGCTGATGAAGCTTTCTTT
cdr3_aa: CASSPQGADEAFF

cdr3_length: 15
clone_size: once
d_call: .
v_call: TRBV19
j_call: TRBJ1-2
cdr3_nt: TGTGCCAGTAGTATAGACGCAGGGGCAGGCTATGGCTACACCTTC
cdr3_aa: CASSIDAGAGYGYTF

cdr3_length: 16
clone_size: .
d_call: .
v_call: TRBV29-1
j_call: TRBJ1-1
cdr3_nt: TGCAGCGTTGAAGATCTTCATGGGGGAATGAACACTGAAGCTTTCTTT
cdr3_aa: CSVEDLHGGMNTEAFF

cdr3_length: 12
clone_size: .
d_call: .
v_call: TRBV4-1
j_call: TRBJ1-1
cdr3_nt: TGCGCCAGCAGCCAAGCTGTCTCCGGGGCTTTCTTT
cdr3_aa: CASSQAVSGAFF

cdr3_length: 14
clone_size: .
d_call: .
v_call: TRBV2
j_call: TRBJ2-3
cdr3_nt: TGTGCCAGCAGTGATCTCGGAATCGCAGATACGCAGTATTTT
cdr3_aa: CASSDLGIADTQYF

cdr3_length: 13
clone_size: .
d_call: .
v_call: TRBV6-5
j_call: TRBJ2-7
cdr3_nt: TGTGCCGGGGTTGAGGGACCTGATTACGAGCAGTACTTC
cdr3_aa: CAGVEGPDYEQYF

cdr3_length: 12
clone_size: once
d_call: .
v_call: TRBV4-2
j_call: TRBJ2-5
cdr3_nt: TGTGCCAGCAGCCCCACAGGGGAGACCCAGTACTTC
cdr3_aa: CASSPTGETQYF

cdr3_length: 14
clone_size: .
d_call: .
v_call: TRBV2
j_call: TRBJ2-7
cdr3_nt: TGTGCCAGCAGTGGCGGGGGCGCTACCTACGAGCAGTACTTC
cdr3_aa: CASSGGGATYEQYF

cdr3_length: 16
clone_size: .
d_call: .
v_call: TRBV4-1
j_call: TRBJ1-1
cdr3_nt: TGCGCCAGCAGCCAAGTTAGGTACCCAGAGAACACTGAAGCTTTCTTT
cdr3_aa: CASSQVRYPENTEAFF

cdr3_length: 15
clone_size: .
d_call: TRBD2
v_call: TRBV5-4
j_call: TRBJ2-1
cdr3_nt: TGTGCCAGCAGCTTGGTGGGGGGGAGGAAGCGGGAGCAGTTCTTC
cdr3_aa: CASSLVGGRKREQFF

cdr3_length: 13
clone_size: .
d_call: .
v_call: TRBV9
j_call: TRBJ1-6
cdr3_nt: TGTGCCAGCAGCGGGGGAATAAATTCACCCCTCCACTTT
cdr3_aa: CASSGGINSPLHF

cdr3_length: 16
clone_size: .
d_call: .
v_call: TRBV10-2
j_call: TRBJ1-2
cdr3_nt: TGCGCCAGCAGTGAGTCGAAGCTGCCGGGGGCCTATGGCTACACCTTC
cdr3_aa: CASSESKLPGAYGYTF

cdr3_length: 12
clone_size: once
d_call: .
v_call: TRBV4-1
j_call: TRBJ1-2
cdr3_nt: TGCGCCAGCAGCCAAGGAGCCGATGGCTACACCTTC
cdr3_aa: CASSQGADGYTF

cdr3_length: 15
clone_size: .
d_call: TRBD1
v_call: TRBV19
j_call: TRBJ2-1
cdr3_nt: TGTGCCAGTAGTATGACCGGGACAGAGTACAATGAGCAGTTCTTC
cdr3_aa: CASSMTGTEYNEQFF

cdr3_length: 15
clone_size: once
d_call: TRBD1
v_call: TRBV4-1
j_call: TRBJ2-7
cdr3_nt: TGCGCCAGCAGCCAAGGTCCCACAGGGGACTACGAGCAGTACTTC
cdr3_aa: CASSQGPTGDYEQYF

cdr3_length: 13
clone_size: .
d_call: TRBD1
v_call: TRBV28
j_call: TRBJ1-2
cdr3_nt: TGTGCCAGCAGAAACTTCAACAGGGGTGGCTACACCTTC
cdr3_aa: CASRNFNRGGYTF

cdr3_length: 17
clone_size: .
d_call: .
v_call: TRBV21-1
j_call: TRBJ2-5
cdr3_nt: TGTGCCAGCAGCAAATCCCCCCGGGACAGGGGACAAGAGACCCAGTACTTC
cdr3_aa: CASSKSPRDRGQETQYF

cdr3_length: 13
clone_size: .
d_call: .
v_call: TRBV11-2
j_call: TRBJ2-7
cdr3_nt: TGTGCCAGCACCGCATGGACTGGGGACGAGCAGTACTTC
cdr3_aa: CASTAWTGDEQYF

cdr3_length: 14
clone_size: .
d_call: .
v_call: TRBV4-1
j_call: TRBJ2-2
cdr3_nt: TGCGCCAGCAGCCAAGATCATACGGCCGGGGAGCTGTTTTTT
cdr3_aa: CASSQDHTAGELFF

cdr3_length: 15
clone_size: .
d_call: .
v_call: TRBV4-1
j_call: TRBJ1-1
cdr3_nt: TGCGCCAGCAGACAAGATCGGGGGGTGAACACTGAAGCTTTCTTT
cdr3_aa: CASRQDRGVNTEAFF

cdr3_length: 16
clone_size: .
d_call: .
v_call: TRBV27
j_call: TRBJ2-2
cdr3_nt: TGTGCCAGCAGTTTGAGGGTGCAGGGTTTAGCCGGGGAGCTGTTTTTT
cdr3_aa: CASSLRVQGLAGELFF

cdr3_length: 15
clone_size: .
d_call: .
v_call: TRBV7-2
j_call: TRBJ1-2
cdr3_nt: TGTGCCAGCAGTCTATTTCCGGGGTCTAACTATGGCTACACCTTC
cdr3_aa: CASSLFPGSNYGYTF

cdr3_length: 14
clone_size: .
d_call: .
v_call: TRBV27
j_call: TRBJ1-2
cdr3_nt: TGTGCCAGCACCTCTGGGGCCCTGGGGCGTGGCTACACCTTC
cdr3_aa: CASTSGALGRGYTF

cdr3_length: 15
clone_size: .
d_call: .
v_call: TRBV11-2
j_call: TRBJ2-3
cdr3_nt: TGTGCCAGCAGCTTAGCCAGGGCTAGCACAGATACGCAGTATTTT
cdr3_aa: CASSLARASTDTQYF

cdr3_length: 15
clone_size: once
d_call: TRBD1
v_call: TRBV4-1
j_call: TRBJ1-6
cdr3_nt: TGCGCCAGCAGCCCAGGGACAGTTACGAATTCACCCCTCCACTTT
cdr3_aa: CASSPGTVTNSPLHF

cdr3_length: 13
clone_size: .
d_call: TRBD1
v_call: TRBV24-1
j_call: TRBJ1-5
cdr3_nt: TGTGCCACCGTGACAGGGAGGGATCAGCCCCAGCATTTT
cdr3_aa: CATVTGRDQPQHF